Listed below are T cell receptor beta chains from one sample, sequenced in a study of immune characterization of retroperitoneal liposarcoma. TCRdb itself ran the PCR reads through MiXCR, one entry per CDR3 protein. The sample contains under 11,000 distinct CDR3 sequences, roughly a quarter of which appear only once. The sample taken for sequencing was tumor tissue. Receptors originate from a male donor with retroperitoneal liposarcoma. The CDR3 runs from the conserved cysteine through the conserved F or W. A D gene is named only where the DNA matches it firmly. Expanded clones get a size class; other rows say once, few or many, or leave the size out.

clone size	D gene	V gene	J gene	CDR3 DNA	CDR3 protein
.	TRBD1	TRBV7-6	TRBJ1-4	TGTGTCAGCAGCTTAGACAGGGGGCTTAATGAAAAACTGTTTTTT	CVSSLDRGLNEKLFF
medium-sized	TRBD1	TRBV6-1	TRBJ2-1	TGTGCCAGCAGCCGGACAGGGGGCCAGGAGACCCAGTTCTTC	CASSRTGGQETQFF
many	.	TRBV25-1	TRBJ2-3	TGTGCCAGCAGTAAGGCAGGGGCAGATACGCAGTATTTT	CASSKAGADTQYF
.	TRBD2	TRBV27	TRBJ2-1	TGTGCCAGCAGTGCCGGAGGGAAGCGGGGCTACAATGAGCAGTTCTTC	CASSAGGKRGYNEQFF
few	.	TRBV4-1	TRBJ1-2	TGCGCCAGCAGCCAAGATCCTCGCGCGCGGGTATTTGGCTACACCTTC	CASSQDPRARVFGYTF
.	TRBD1	TRBV6-5	TRBJ1-2	TGTGCCAGCAGTTACTCCCCCGCAATGGACAGGGAGAATGGCTACACCTTC	CASSYSPAMDRENGYTF
many	.	TRBV6-1	TRBJ2-5	TGTGCCAGCAGTTATTACGACACGGAAGGGGAGCAGTACTTC	CASSYYDTEGEQYF
many	.	TRBV7-2	TRBJ1-1	TGTGCCAGCCTCCCCGGGGGAATGAACACTGAAGCTTTCTTT	CASLPGGMNTEAFF
.	TRBD1	TRBV12-3/TRBV12-4	TRBJ2-1	TGTGCCAGCAGTTACCGACAGGGTGGCTCCTACAATGAGCAGTTCTTC	CASSYRQGGSYNEQFF
.	TRBD1	TRBV10-3	TRBJ2-1	TGTGCCATCAGTGAGATGTCAGGGGGCTACAATGAGCAGTTCTTC	CAISEMSGGYNEQFF
medium-sized	TRBD1	TRBV7-8	TRBJ2-1	TGTGCCAGCAGCTTGACAGGGGCCTCCTACAATGAGCAGTTCTTC	CASSLTGASYNEQFF
few	TRBD1	TRBV24-1	TRBJ2-1	TGTGCCACCAGTGATTTGGCGGGACAGGGGGCCTACAATGAGCAGTTCTTC	CATSDLAGQGAYNEQFF
medium-sized	.	TRBV6-1	TRBJ2-7	TGTGCCAGCAGTCTCGTGGGCAATGAGCAGTACTTC	CASSLVGNEQYF
medium-sized	.	TRBV6-1	TRBJ2-1	TGTGCCAGCAGTGAAGTCAGAGGGGATGAGCAGTTCTTC	CASSEVRGDEQFF
.	.	TRBV12-3/TRBV12-4	TRBJ2-7	TGTGCCAGCGCTGTCCGTGGTGGGGCTCGCGAGCAGTACTTC	CASAVRGGAREQYF
medium-sized	.	TRBV12-3/TRBV12-4	TRBJ2-2	TGTGCCAGCAGGAGTAGCGGGGAGCTGTTTTTT	CASRSSGELFF
medium-sized	TRBD2	TRBV12-3/TRBV12-4	TRBJ2-1	TGTGCCAGCACGGTAGCGGGGAGTAACAATGAGCAGTTCTTC	CASTVAGSNNEQFF
few	.	TRBV27	TRBJ2-5	TGTGCCAGCAGTTTATCTGCCGGGAGCTTGGAGACCCAGTACTTC	CASSLSAGSLETQYF
many	.	TRBV11-3	TRBJ2-7	TGTGCCATCCGCGGAGGGGGGGACGAGCAGTACTTC	CAIRGGGDEQYF
.	TRBD2	TRBV6-4	TRBJ2-7	TGTGCCAGCAGTGGAGCTAGCGGGGAGGCCTACAATGAGCAGTACTTC	CASSGASGEAYNEQYF
many	.	TRBV7-3	TRBJ2-5	TGTGCCAGCAGCCTCCAAGAGACCCAGTACTTC	CASSLQETQYF
.	.	TRBV25-1	TRBJ1-1	TGTGCCAGCAGTGAACCCCAGAACACTGAAGCTTTCTTT	CASSEPQNTEAFF
.	TRBD2	TRBV6-5	TRBJ2-1	TGTGCCAGCAGTGAAGCTAGCGGGGGGGCAGAGACCCAGTTCTTC	CASSEASGGAETQFF
.	TRBD1	TRBV28	TRBJ2-2	TGTGCCAGCGACACAGGGGGCCTGAACACCGGGGAGCTGTTTTTT	CASDTGGLNTGELFF
.	.	TRBV6-6	TRBJ2-5	TGTGCCATCGGGGATCGGACAGGGACTAAAGAGACCCAGTACTTC	CAIGDRTGTKETQYF
medium-sized	TRBD1	TRBV11-3	TRBJ2-2	TGTGCCAGCAGCGGCCGGGACAGGAAGGGCACCGGGGAGCTGTTTTTT	CASSGRDRKGTGELFF
.	TRBD1	TRBV27	TRBJ2-1	TGTGCCAGCAGAAGGACAGGGGCTAAGAGCTACAATGAGCAGTTCTTC	CASRRTGAKSYNEQFF
.	.	TRBV6-1	TRBJ1-4	TGTGCCAGCAGTTCCGGGGGGGAAAAACTGTTTTTT	CASSSGGEKLFF
many	.	TRBV12-3/TRBV12-4	TRBJ2-5	TGTGCCAGCAGTTTCGATCCCAGTGAGCAGTACTTC	CASSFDPSEQYF
large	TRBD2	TRBV12-3/TRBV12-4	TRBJ2-1	TGTGCCAGCAGTTTCGGGACTACCCCCTTCTTC	CASSFGTTPFF
many	TRBD2	TRBV11-3	TRBJ2-1	TGTGCCAGCAGCTTTAGGGACTACGAGCAGTTCTTC	CASSFRDYEQFF
.	TRBD2	TRBV6-1	TRBJ2-1	TGTGCCAGCAACTTAGCGGGAGCTGGCGATGAGCAGTTCTTC	CASNLAGAGDEQFF
few	.	TRBV6-1	TRBJ2-6	TGTGCCAGCAGGGGTGGGGCCAACGTCCTGACTTTC	CASRGGANVLTF
.	TRBD1	TRBV6-1	TRBJ2-1	TGTGCCAGCAGTGAATTGACAGGGGGCTCCTACGAGCAGTTCTTC	CASSELTGGSYEQFF
few	TRBD1	TRBV6-1	TRBJ2-1	TGTGCCAGCATGTCGACAGGGGGTCCCTACGAGCAGTTCTTC	CASMSTGGPYEQFF
.	TRBD2	TRBV14	TRBJ2-1	TGTGCCAGCAGCCATCCCGGGACTAGCGACGATGAGCAGTTCTTC	CASSHPGTSDDEQFF
.	TRBD1	TRBV24-1	TRBJ1-1	TGTGCCACCCCTCGACAGGGAAAAAACACTGAAGCTTTCTTT	CATPRQGKNTEAFF
many	.	TRBV7-3	TRBJ2-2	TGTGCCAGCAGCTGGACGGCGAACACCGGGGAGCTGTTTTTT	CASSWTANTGELFF
.	.	TRBV11-3	TRBJ1-3	TGTGCCAGCAGCTTATTGGAAGGAAACACCATATATTTT	CASSLLEGNTIYF
few	.	TRBV7-2	TRBJ2-5	TGTGCCAGCAGCTTAGATTCAGGGGTAGAGACCCAGTACTTC	CASSLDSGVETQYF
.	TRBD2	TRBV6-1	TRBJ2-2	TGTGCCAGCAGTGAACTAGCGGGGTCCGGGGAGCTGTTTTTT	CASSELAGSGELFF
few	TRBD1	TRBV7-3	TRBJ2-3	TGTGCCAGCAGCTTAGTAGGGGGCATCACAGATACGCAGTATTTT	CASSLVGGITDTQYF
many	.	TRBV7-2	TRBJ2-3	TGTGCCAGCAGCTCCGCAGTTATGGATACGCAGTATTTT	CASSSAVMDTQYF
few	TRBD2	TRBV6-6	TRBJ2-1	TGTGCCAGCAGTTACTCGAGGGGTTACGAGCGGGGGGGCCTAGAAGAGACCCAGTTCTTC	CASSYSRGYERGGLEETQFF
.	TRBD1	TRBV6-1	TRBJ2-1	TGTGCCAGTGGAGCGGACAGGGGATCCTACGAGCAGTTCTTC	CASGADRGSYEQFF
.	.	TRBV12-3/TRBV12-4	TRBJ2-1	TGTGCCAGCAGTTTAGGCAGGAATGAGCAGTTCTTC	CASSLGRNEQFF
.	TRBD1	TRBV6-1	TRBJ2-1	TGTGCCAGCAACCGGGACAGGGGGCGTTACGAGCAGTTCTTC	CASNRDRGRYEQFF
few	TRBD1	TRBV12-3/TRBV12-4	TRBJ1-6	TGTGCCAGCACTATAGGACAGGCTAATAATTCACCCCTCCACTTT	CASTIGQANNSPLHF
.	TRBD1	TRBV12-3/TRBV12-4	TRBJ2-1	TGTGCCAGCAGTTTAGGCGGGGACAGGGGGCTTCATGAGCAGTTCTTC	CASSLGGDRGLHEQFF
few	.	TRBV11-3	TRBJ2-3	TGTGCCAGCAGCCCCCGACAGACCACAGATACGCAGTATTTT	CASSPRQTTDTQYF
.	TRBD2	TRBV6-5	TRBJ2-1	TGTGCCAGCAGTGAACGGGGGGCCTACAATGAGCAGTTCTTC	CASSERGAYNEQFF